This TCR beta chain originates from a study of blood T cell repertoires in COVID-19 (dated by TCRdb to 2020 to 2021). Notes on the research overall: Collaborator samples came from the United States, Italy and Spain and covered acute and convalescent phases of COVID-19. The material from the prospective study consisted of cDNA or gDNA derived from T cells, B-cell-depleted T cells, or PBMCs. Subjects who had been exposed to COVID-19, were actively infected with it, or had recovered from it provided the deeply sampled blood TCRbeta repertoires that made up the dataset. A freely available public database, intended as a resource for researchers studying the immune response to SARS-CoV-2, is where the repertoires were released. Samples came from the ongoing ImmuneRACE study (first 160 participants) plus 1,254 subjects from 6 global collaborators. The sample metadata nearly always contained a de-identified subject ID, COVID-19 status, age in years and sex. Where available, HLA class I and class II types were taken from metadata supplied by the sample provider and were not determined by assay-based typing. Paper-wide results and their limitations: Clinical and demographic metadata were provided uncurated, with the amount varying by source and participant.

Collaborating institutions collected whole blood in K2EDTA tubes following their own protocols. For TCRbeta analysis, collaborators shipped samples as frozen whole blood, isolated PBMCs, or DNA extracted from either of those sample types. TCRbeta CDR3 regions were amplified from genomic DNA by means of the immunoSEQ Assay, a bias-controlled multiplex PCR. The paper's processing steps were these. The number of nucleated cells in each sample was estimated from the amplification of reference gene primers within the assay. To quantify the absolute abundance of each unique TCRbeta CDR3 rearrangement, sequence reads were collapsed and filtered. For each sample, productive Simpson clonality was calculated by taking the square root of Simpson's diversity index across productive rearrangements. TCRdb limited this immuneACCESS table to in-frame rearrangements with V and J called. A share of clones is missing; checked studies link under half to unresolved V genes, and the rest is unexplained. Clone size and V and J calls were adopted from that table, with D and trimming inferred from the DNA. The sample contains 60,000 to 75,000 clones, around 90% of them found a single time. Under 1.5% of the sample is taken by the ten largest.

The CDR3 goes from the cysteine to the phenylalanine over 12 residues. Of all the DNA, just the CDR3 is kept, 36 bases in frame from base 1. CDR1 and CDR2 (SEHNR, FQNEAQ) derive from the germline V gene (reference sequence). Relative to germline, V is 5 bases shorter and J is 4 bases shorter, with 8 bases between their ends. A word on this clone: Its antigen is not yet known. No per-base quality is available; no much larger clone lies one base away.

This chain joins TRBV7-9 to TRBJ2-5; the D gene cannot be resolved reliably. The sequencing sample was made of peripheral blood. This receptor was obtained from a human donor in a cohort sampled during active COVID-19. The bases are TGTGCCAGCAGCACGGGTATAGAGACCCAGTACTTC. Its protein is CASSTGIETQYF. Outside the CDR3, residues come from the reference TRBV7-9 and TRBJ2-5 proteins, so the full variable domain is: DTGVSQNPRHKITKRGQNVTFRCDPISEHNRLYWYRQTLGQGPEFLTYFQNEAQLEKSRLLSDRFSAERPKGSFSTLEIQRTEQGDSAMYLCASSTGIETQYFGPGTRLLVL.